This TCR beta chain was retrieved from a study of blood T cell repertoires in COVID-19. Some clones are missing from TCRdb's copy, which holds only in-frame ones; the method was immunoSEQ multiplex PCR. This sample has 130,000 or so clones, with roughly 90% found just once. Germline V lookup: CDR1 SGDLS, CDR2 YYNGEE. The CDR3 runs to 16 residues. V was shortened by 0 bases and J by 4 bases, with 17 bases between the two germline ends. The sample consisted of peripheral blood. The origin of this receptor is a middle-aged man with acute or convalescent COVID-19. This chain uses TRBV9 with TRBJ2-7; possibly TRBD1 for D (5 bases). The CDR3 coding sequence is TGTGCCAGCAGCGTAGCTAACCAGGGTTTTCTTTACGAGCAGTACTTC. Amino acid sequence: CASSVANQGFLYEQYF.